A selection of T cell receptor beta chains follows, all from one sample in a study of blood T cell repertoires in COVID-19. Method: immunoSEQ multiplex PCR; TCRdb's copy keeps in-frame clones and lacks some. The top ten clones hold about 3.6% of a sample with about 140,000 clones, around 80% of them seen once. The sequencing input was peripheral blood. Every receptor here comes from a man aged 60 to 75 with acute or convalescent COVID-19. Both conserved end residues are trimmed from each CDR3.

V gene	J gene	CDR3 protein
TRBV19	TRBJ2-2	ASSIFGSRDSNTGELF
TRBV3-1/TRBV3-2	TRBJ2-7	ASSHDGSYEQY
TRBV24-1	TRBJ2-1	ATSDPTGPTGYNEQF
TRBV20-1	TRBJ2-1	SASPGGGNEQF
TRBV9	TRBJ1-2	ASSSPDRGLGYT
TRBV28	TRBJ2-1	ASSPRGSGRYNEQF
TRBV24-1	TRBJ1-5	ATSSGTGARGSQPQH
TRBV24-1	TRBJ2-2	ATSGAGITGELF
TRBV9	TRBJ1-1	ASSVGAGSKTEAF
TRBV27	TRBJ1-4	ASSLGGAVKKLF
TRBV5-1	TRBJ1-1	ASKGESNTEAF